These 18 T cell receptor beta chains share one sample of origin, sequenced in a study of T cells in women clearing cervical HPV infection. The protocol was immunoSEQ multiplex PCR, while the TCRdb copy is restricted to in-frame clones and leaves out a portion. The record lists under 35,000 clones, of which the ten most abundant hold around 1.6%. Sequenced material: blood buffy coat. The receptors originated from a woman aged 18-70 years with a cervical HPV16 infection that either progressed to CIN3+ or cleared (not recorded which).

In the case of this clone: The read terminates 3 residues ahead of where the CDR3 ends, so the germline J gene completes it. The V and J genes are TRBV29-1 and TRBJ1-2; TRBD1 aligns across 10 bases. CDR1 and CDR2 (germline): SQVTM, ANQGSEA. The CDR3 extends over 12 amino acids. The CDR3 loop is CSVGTGGRGYTF. The DNA read from the CDR3 is TGCAGCGTTGGGACAGGGGGAAGGGGC.

Of note for this clone: The CDR3 end is not reached by the read, which stops 3 residues before it; the germline J gene fills it in. The V gene is TRBV7-2, the J gene TRBJ1-1; D gene uncertain. The germline V gene encodes CDR1 SGHTA and CDR2 FQGNSA. This CDR3 contains 12 residues. The CDR3 sequence: CASSKTRETAFF. The covered CDR3 bases are TGTGCCAGCAGCAAAACGCGGGAGACA.

Note on this clone: The read ends 3 residues early relative to the CDR3; the germline J gene fills the gap. The J gene is TRBJ1-5, the V gene TRBV20-1, with 7 positions matching TRBD1. Germline CDR1 is DFQATT and CDR2 is SNEGSKA (reference sequence). The V segment lost 4 bases and the J segment 7 bases; nucleotides outside the gene matches: 7. The CDR3 totals 13 residues. CDR3 bases read: TGCAGTGCTAACCAACAGGGGCCACAGCCC. Translation: CSANQQGPQP. The entire CDR3 sequence reads CSANQQGPQPQHF.

The CDR3 sequence is CASSLAIQDEQFF. The CDR3 DNA, read in part, is TGTGCCAGCAGCTTAGCAATTCAGGATGAG. The chain carries TRBV7-9 and TRBJ2-1; D is uncertain. From the germline J gene comes the end of the CDR3, since the read stops 3 residues before it. Between the trimmed V and J ends, which lost 0 bases and 8 bases, there was a span of 8 bases. The CDR3 runs to 13 residues. Germline CDR1 and CDR2: SEHNR and FQNEAQ (reference sequence).

Note on this clone: The read halts 3 residues ahead of the CDR3 end, with the missing end drawn from the germline J gene. The V and J genes are TRBV5-1 and TRBJ2-7; TRBD1 agrees at 8 bases. With 4 bases clipped from V and 5 bases from J, the junction kept 8 bases outside the gene matches. The germline V gene encodes CDR1 SGHRS and CDR2 YFSETQ. This CDR3 has 14 amino acids. The CDR3 reads CASSPRQGINEQYF. The sequenced part of the CDR3 DNA is TGCGCCAGCAGCCCAAGACAGGGGATCAACGAG.

With regard to this clone: The sequence runs out 3 residues before the end of the CDR3; the remainder is reconstructed from the germline J gene. V usage is TRBV30 and J usage is TRBJ1-1; D remains ambiguous. Germline CDR1 reads GTSNPN; CDR2 reads SVGIG (reference sequence). The CDR3 is 14 amino acids. V lost 0 bases to trimming and J lost 1 base, with 9 bases between them. The part of the CDR3 DNA that was read is TGTGCCTGGAGTGTTGGGTCGGGGAACACTGAA. Its protein product is CAWSVGSGNTE. The entire CDR3 sequence reads CAWSVGSGNTEAFF.

As regards this clone: The read terminates 3 residues ahead of where the CDR3 ends, so the germline J gene completes it. This chain joins TRBV14 and TRBJ2-2, with D possibly TRBD2 on 6 matching bases. Germline V gene data show CDR1 as SGHDN and CDR2 as FVKESK. The CDR3 loop spans 14 amino acids. The CDR3 bases that were read are TGTGCCAGCAGCCATAATGTCGCCGGGGGTGCG. Translated: CASSHNVAGGA. The CDR3 in its entirety is CASSHNVAGGALFF.

Worth noting for this clone: The read falls 3 residues short of the CDR3 end, and the missing part is taken from the germline J gene. The chain is built from TRBV7-8 and TRBJ1-1; no clear D. CDR1 and CDR2 (germline): SGHVS, FQNEAQ. The CDR3 contains 12 residues. Trimming shortened V by 5 bases and J by 4 bases, and 8 bases separated the two germline ends. The CDR3 sequence is CASSQRVTEAFF. The sequenced CDR3 bases are TGTGCCAGCAGCCAAAGGGTCACTGAA.

Concerning this clone: The read terminates 3 residues ahead of where the CDR3 ends, so the germline J gene completes it. The chain combines TRBV9 with TRBJ2-3; D may be TRBD1 (5 bases). The CDR3 consists of 16 residues. With 0 bases removed from V and 1 base from J, the gap between germline ends came to 12 bases. Germline CDR1 is SGDLS and CDR2 is YYNGEE. The CDR3 spells CASSVEGVFGTDTQYF. The part of the CDR3 DNA that was read is TGTGCCAGCAGCGTAGAAGGGGTATTTGGCACAGATACG.

As concerns this clone: The read finishes 3 residues shy of the CDR3 end, and the germline J gene is used to complete it. This chain joins TRBV5-5 and TRBJ1-4, with D unresolved. Germline V gives CDR1 SGHKS, CDR2 YYEKEE (reference sequence). The CDR3 is made up of 14 amino acids. CDR3 residues: CASSFTHYNSPLFF. The part of the CDR3 DNA that was read is TGTGCCAGCAGCTTTACACACTATAATTCACCA.

Note on this clone: The CDR3 end falls 3 residues outside the read, so it is completed with the germline J gene. This chain connects TRBV2 to TRBJ2-5; D might be TRBD2 (6 bases). Germline loops: CDR1 SNHLY, CDR2 FYNNEI. The CDR3 runs 16 residues. The V end lost 7 bases, the J end lost 2 bases, and 20 bases lay between the germline ends. The covered CDR3 bases are TGTGCCAGCACCCCTCTCGGGGCTAGCGTTCAAGAGACC. Its protein is CASTPLGASVQET. The CDR3 in full is CASTPLGASVQETQYF.

Comment on this clone: The CDR3 end lies 3 residues beyond the end of the read and is filled in from the germline J gene. This chain connects TRBV18 to TRBJ2-2; possibly TRBD1 for D (5 bases). The CDR3 has 14 residues. In germline, CDR1 is KGHSH, CDR2 LQKENI. The CDR3 sequence: CASSPGRESKKLFF. Incomplete CDR3 DNA: TGTGCCAGCTCCCCAGGGCGAGAGTCAAAAAAG.

Details on this clone: The CDR3 is cut off 3 residues early in the read; its end comes from the germline J gene. The chain recombines TRBV2 with TRBJ1-6; 8 bases align to TRBD1. Trimming took 4 bases from V and 7 from J; bases not matched to a gene: 3. CDR3 size: 14 residues. The V gene's germline CDR1 is SNHLY and CDR2 FYNNEI. CDR3 residues: CASSGDRGNSPLHF. The part of the CDR3 DNA that was read is TGTGCCAGCAGTGGAGACAGGGGAAATTCACCC.

A note on this clone: The read falls 3 residues short of the CDR3 end, and the missing part is taken from the germline J gene. The chain joins TRBV30 to TRBJ1-2; D unclear. Germline V lookup: CDR1 GTSNPN, CDR2 SVGIG (reference sequence). The CDR3 extends over 14 amino acids. Deletions cut 2 bases from V and 6 bases from J, with 16 bases between. The CDR3 spells CAWSPGGPVDGYTF. CDR3 DNA (partial): TGTGCCTGGAGTCCTGGTGGGCCTGTAGATGGC.

This clone is deemed medium-sized by its frequency. The read terminates 3 residues before the CDR3 end, so the remaining end is supplied by the germline J gene. The V gene is TRBV18, the J gene TRBJ2-5; 14 bases align to TRBD2. The CDR3 runs to 16 residues. The V gene end was trimmed by 6 bases and the J gene end by 4 bases; junction bases not matched to a gene: 7. The V gene's germline CDR1 is KGHSH and CDR2 LQKENI. The chain's CDR3 is CASSGLAGGLGETQYF. The part of the CDR3 DNA that was read is TGTGCCAGCTCCGGACTAGCGGGAGGTCTGGGAGAGACC.

For this clone: Read sequence stops 3 residues before the CDR3 end, and the germline J gene provides the missing end. The chain recombines TRBV20-1 with TRBJ2-3; TRBD2 aligns across 14 bases. This CDR3 contains 16 residues. The germline V gene has CDR1 DFQATT and CDR2 SNEGSKA (reference sequence). Here the CDR3 reads CSAPRGLAGGRETQYF. CDR3 DNA, as far as it was read: TGCAGTGCTCCACGAGGACTAGCGGGAGGACGAGAGACG.

A remark on this clone: The read finishes 3 residues shy of the CDR3 end, and the germline J gene is used to complete it. This chain joins TRBV18 and TRBJ2-2; D is possibly TRBD1 (5 bases). Looked up from germline, CDR1 is KGHSH and CDR2 is LQKENI. This CDR3 spans 15 amino acids. The CDR3 reads CASSPPRPGANVLFF. The DNA read from the CDR3 is TGTGCCAGCTCACCACCCAGGCCTGGGGCCAACGTG. Variable domain in full (rest from reference TRBV18 and TRBJ2-2): NAGVMQNPRHLVRRRGQEARLRCSPMKGHSHVYWYRQLPEEGLKFMVYLQKENIIDESGMPKERFSAEFPKEGPSILRIQQVVRGDSAAYFCASSPPRPGANVLFFGEGSRLTVL.

Of note for this clone: Read data end 3 residues before the CDR3 end; the end is taken from the germline J gene. The chain is built from TRBV5-4 and TRBJ1-1; the D gene is possibly TRBD1 (6 bases). CDR3 length equals 15 residues. V gave up 3 bases and J gave up 3 bases, with 15 bases separating them. Germline V gene data show CDR1 as SGHNT and CDR2 as YYREEE (reference sequence). This CDR3 is CASSYGQGKYTEAFF. Incomplete CDR3 DNA: TGTGCCAGCAGCTATGGTCAGGGGAAGTACACTGAA.